This TCR beta chain was observed in a study of T-cell reconstitution after alpha-beta-depleted transplantation in children. Library preparation (for TCRbeta) was performed with unique molecular identifiers. TCRdb fed the PCR reads into MiXCR, producing one record per CDR3 protein. Here the sample spans about 300,000 distinct CDR3 sequences, 7.5% to 9% being singletons. Broader study findings: About two months after transplant, alpha-beta T cells reportedly came from several hundred expanded graft clones. Several patients had high TCRbeta diversity at day 60; it came from surviving recipient T cells and thymic progenitors. T-cell counts and diversity at one year post-transplant came mainly from newly produced T cells.

To note about this clonotype: Its cognate antigen is unknown.

Germline V gene lookup returns CDR1 DFQATT and CDR2 SNEGSKA (reference sequence). CDR3 length: 15 residues. Trimming took off 0 bases at V and 5 bases at J, with 15 bases between the two ends. The receptor's source is a female patient under 10 years old who had a stem cell transplant for Fanconi anemia, so the T cells may come from the graft donor. Sequenced here: peripheral blood, sampled 360 days after TCRalphabeta/CD19-depleted stem cell transplant. V usage is TRBV20-1 and J usage is TRBJ2-3; the D is unclear. The CDR3 region is CSARETPSYLDTQYF. CDR3 DNA: TGCAGTGCTAGAGAAACCCCTTCATATTTAGATACGCAGTATTTT.